The sequence of this T cell receptor (beta chain) was determined in a study of T-cell memory formation after mild COVID-19. Study-level results: Clones that contracted from day 15 to 85 were balanced CD4/CD8, while later expanders leaned CD4+. Nothing showed for sure that second-wave clones peaking on day 37 were SARS-CoV-2 specific.

The CDR3 is 13 residues long. Germline CDR1 is MNHEY and CDR2 is SVGAGI. V lost 5 bases, J lost 7 bases, and 13 bases lay in between. The sample holds a few counts of this clonotype. Its target is not known. TCRdb reprocessed the 5' RACE reads via MiXCR and lists one record per CDR3 protein. The sample contains around 440,000 distinct CDR3 sequences, 15% to 20% of which appear only once. This chain uses TRBV6-5 with TRBJ2-3, with D possibly being TRBD1 or TRBD2 (5 bases each). The sample consisted of PBMCs or a T cell subset sorted from them (not recorded which). This clonotype was sampled from an adult woman who had mild COVID-19 (a few samples of this study predate the infection). Cell type and time point are not known. CDR3 DNA: TGTGCCAGCAGTCCAGGGACCACGCATACGCAGTATTTT. Its translation: CASSPGTTHTQYF.